What follows describes a single T cell receptor beta chain. Its antigen is currently not known. The cohort was made up of approximately 670 healthy bone marrow donors. Cohort members were all nominally healthy when sampled, although unrecorded immune exposures were likely present. The donor tested CMV seronegative and was one of the 352 seronegative cohort members. A peripheral blood sample was collected from each donor, and TCR beta sequencing was performed on peripheral blood mononuclear cells. The Qiagen DNeasy Blood Extraction Kit was used to extract genomic DNA from the blood cell samples. The protocol used for the library was the immunoSEQ multiplex PCR assay. The multiplex PCR relied on a mix of 60 forward primers for TCR Vbeta segments and 13 reverse primers for TCR Jbeta segments. A multiplex PCR assay on genomic DNA amplified the CDR3 region of rearranged TCR beta genes. The amplified TCR beta libraries were sequenced on the Illumina HiSeq System as 87-base-pair reads. Processing in the source paper ran as follows. Across the roughly 640 repertoires, a later analysis counted approximately 75 million unique TCR beta chains, 9.5 million to 13 million of which were shared by at least two donors. A nearest-neighbor algorithm error-corrected the raw reads and collapsed the reads into unique sequences, merging closely related sequences to remove PCR and sequencing errors. Alignment of CDR3 sequences to IMGT reference sequences was used to assign V, D and J gene segments. Each retained sequence needed at least a six-nucleotide match to both a V gene segment and a J gene segment. Rearrangements were called productive when the CDR3 lacked stop codons and stayed in frame with V and J; all others were non-productive. CDR3 was defined according to IMGT convention as the region running from the second conserved V-encoded cysteine to the conserved J-encoded phenylalanine. In an earlier analysis of 587 of the donors, sequences lacking an unambiguous match to a single V gene segment were excluded. In an earlier analysis of roughly 600 of the donors, a V segment was called functional when productive rearrangements were above 56.7%, and segregating when the standard deviation between donors exceeded 5%. To diagnose cytomegalovirus status from the catalog of TCR beta chain sequences, a statistical classification framework was built. V and J gene assignment, in a later analysis, came from comparing TCR nucleotide sequences with IMGT/GENE-DB human TR gene sequences. A later analysis assigned CDR3 sequences and most-parsimonious VDJ recombination scenarios with the TCRdist pipeline. A later analysis defined each TCR beta chain by its CDR3 amino acid sequence plus V-gene family, and excluded reads lacking a unique V-gene family. To address suspected cross-contamination and a sequencing artifact, a later analysis removed around 600 highly shared, low-generation-probability nucleotide sequences. In a later analysis, a clonal expansion index was calculated for each public chain from normalized within-repertoire ranks of inferred template counts. Generation probabilities in a later analysis came from a VDJ recombination model fitted to out-of-frame rearrangements, and those results were checked against IGoR. A later analysis scored TCR-TCR, TCR-HLA and TCR-CMV co-occurrence with hypergeometric tests, applying a repertoire-size bias correction to TCR pairs. To estimate false discovery rates, a later analysis permuted the HLA or CMV assignments 20 times. A later analysis grouped co-occurring TCRs with DBSCAN, adding TCRdist sequence similarity when clustering within HLA-allele-positive subsets. Repertoires with fewer than 30,000 or more than 120,000 public chains, plus five repertoires with anomalous nucleotide sharing, were excluded from co-occurrence clustering. Entries here come from immuneACCESS through TCRdb and include only in-frame sequences with V and J called. Some clones fail to appear in such tables; in the studies checked, an unresolved V gene covers under half of the shortfall, and the cause of the remainder is unknown. V and J calls and clone size come straight from that table; D and trimming were deduced from the DNA. This sample's records show 150,000 or so clones. The ten largest clones capture 1.5% to 2% of the sample.

This sample was taken from a study of cytomegalovirus exposure and HLA in healthy donors (dated by TCRdb to the late 2010s). Regarding the research as a whole: In an earlier analysis of fewer than 750 of the donors, approximately 300 Gb of sequence data and 100 million or so unique TCR beta sequences from 150 million to 200 million T cells were reported. Of the 350 to 400 genotyped donors, about 84% fell in the genetic ancestry cluster associated with self-reported Caucasian donors. Because of strong linkage in the cohort, roughly five DR-DQ haplotypes were treated as single units for association and clustering. In a later analysis, previously published TCR beta repertoires from 666 donors were re-analyzed and high-resolution HLA genotyping was added so that TCR occurrence patterns could be studied. Rather than drawing on any new phenotypic data, the later analysis identified candidate immune exposures from TCR beta sequences and the way those sequences occurred across donors. To predict cytomegalovirus infection status, the study brought together high-throughput TCR immunosequencing, statistical association of individual TCRs with disease status, and machine learning. To decide whether each TCR beta V gene segment behaved as functional or pseudogenic, an earlier analysis of some 600 of the donors relied on high-throughput TCR beta sequencing. Every repertoire in the discovery cohort had been generated on one and the same sequencing platform. Class I and class II HLA loci were covered by the typing at four-digit resolution. On average, 235,054 unique TCR beta nucleotide sequences were sequenced per donor among a few hundred genotyped donors of the cohort, with 15% to 20% of those sequences being non-productive. Donor age, sex, ethnicity and CMV serostatus were compiled together with the repertoire data. The study used immunosequencing to profile the T cell repertoires of approximately 630 subjects and linked those repertoires to cytomegalovirus serostatus. Along with the roughly 700-subject first cohort, a separate validation cohort of over a hundred different subjects was used. Around 320 gigabases of sequencing data and tens of millions of unique TCR sequences were included in an early release covering several hundred HLA-typed donors. The number of typed donors differed by locus: about 629-630 for A, B, C, DRB1 and DQB1; approximately 520 for DQA1; over 600 for DPA1; and 400 to 480 for DPB1. In a later genetic analysis, genome-wide SNP genotypes for about 60% of the 666 donors were used, and that subset was treated as a discovery cohort. The aim of the study was to test whether cataloging public T cell receptors could identify signatures of past pathogen exposure. What the authors observed across the whole study: According to a later analysis, TCR association rates differed among HLA loci, with DRB1 alleles showing the most associated TCRs and HLA-C alleles showing the fewest. According to the authors, the approach could potentially be generalized to other disease states and immunological phenotypes. Assigning TCR associations to individual alleles was difficult when HLA alleles, especially DR and DQ, strongly co-occurred. Linkage disequilibrium might explain the correlated functional status among segregating V segments, but an unknown experimental factor could not be excluded. A further reported finding was that TCR beta sequences accurately predicted the HLA-A and HLA-B alleles for most subjects in the first cohort. A later analysis found that HLA-associated TCR beta chains were more clonally expanded and had lower generation probabilities than equally common non-associated chains. A later genetic analysis reported fewer N-insertions in productive TCRs among donors in an Asian-associated ancestry cluster than the approximately 670-donor mean. Several of the top co-occurrence clusters appeared to be linked to parvovirus B19, influenza, CMV and Epstein-Barr virus, according to a later analysis. Broadly in line with IMGT annotations, most TCR beta V segments showed up in productive rearrangements about 87% or about 30% of the time in an earlier analysis of 587 of the donors. The earlier analysis of some 540 of the donors excluded over 15 rarely observed V segments, including chromosome 9 orphons, because counts were too low. In vitro tests confirmed that a few of the cytomegalovirus-associated TCR beta chains recognize cytomegalovirus antigens. V-gene and J-gene trimming of TCR beta chains was associated with a missense DCLRE1C variant in a later genetic analysis, and the association was replicated in an independent cohort. In a later analysis, most CMV-associated TCR beta chains were found to appear HLA-restricted, with HLA associations seemingly driven largely by CMV exposure. In both the original and validation cohorts, the classifier was reported to diagnose cytomegalovirus status with high specificity and sensitivity. This cohort had only TCR beta chains sequenced, and the lack of alpha or paired-chain data limited which features could be detected. At a false discovery rate of 0.05, a later analysis linked under 20,000 TCR beta sequences to specific HLA alleles. Because some donors lacked HLA typing at each locus, the association tests relied only on the typed subset. Roughly uniform sequencing depth across donors was assumed in presence/absence analyses, although this assumption may not hold. A group of highly shared sequence variants was considered likely to be a technical artifact of the sequencing pipeline. In the study, approximately 160 TCR beta chains were listed as associated with cytomegalovirus. Because the 87-base-pair reads could not distinguish some IMGT-functional V segments, including TRBV6-2 and TRBV6-3, those segments were excluded. While some public TCRs were present in many individuals, most TCR sequences turned up only very rarely across donors. The only immune exposure information available for the cohort was CMV serostatus.

CDR1 and CDR2 are drawn from the germline V gene: SQVTM, ANQGSEA. The CDR3 has 12 amino acids, counting the end cysteine and phenylalanine. Kept here is only the CDR3 DNA, which spans 36 bases and is read in frame from base 1. The junction carries 4 bases between V and J, which are trimmed by 0 bases and 2 bases respectively. The sequence was obtained from a woman aged 45-60 years in good health and CMV-seronegative. This receptor chain uses TRBV29-1 and TRBJ1-2, with the D segment identity uncertain. Input material: PBMCs. This receptor carries the CDR3 CSVEDPNYGYTF. Here is the DNA: TGCAGCGTTGAAGATCCAAACTATGGCTACACCTTC. Outside the CDR3, residues come from the reference TRBV29-1 and TRBJ1-2 proteins, so the full variable domain is: SAVISQKPSRDICQRGTSLTIQCQVDSQVTMMFWYRQQPGQSLTLIATANQGSEATYESGFVIDKFPISRPNLTFSTLTVSNMSPEDSSIYLCSVEDPNYGYTFGSGTRLTVV.